This T cell receptor beta chain was found in a study of cytomegalovirus exposure and HLA in healthy donors. In the PCR, 60 Vbeta and 13 Jbeta primers were used. Some clones are missing from TCRdb's copy, which holds only in-frame ones; the method was immunoSEQ multiplex PCR. The sample shows over 150,000 clones, around 85% of them seen only once. The receptor was derived from a man aged 40-50 years in good health and CMV-seronegative. The sequenced material came from PBMCs.

CDR3 DNA: TGTGCCAGCAGTTACTCGAAAGGGGGTGATGGCTACACCTTC. Translating it yields CASSYSKGGDGYTF. V is TRBV6-5 and J is TRBJ1-2, with TRBD1 as a possible D gene (6 bases). The CDR3 spans 14 residues. V gave up 0 bases and J gave up 6 bases, with 11 bases separating them. CDR1 and CDR2 from the germline V gene are MNHEY and SVGAGI.